What follows describes a single T cell receptor (beta chain). This clone was detected once. The specificity of this receptor is unknown. Base qualities are missing; no much larger clone stands one base away. This sample is part of a study of radiation and T cells in renal cell carcinoma (dated by TCRdb to about 2020). Regarding the complete study: The samples were drawn from a clinical trial, where primary renal cell carcinomas were treated with 15 Gy of stereotactic body radiation therapy and then removed by nephrectomy 4 weeks afterward. In total, 50 to 55 samples underwent TCR beta sequencing: around 26 tumors plus 27 peripheral blood samples. Across all 53 samples, 4 million or so unique CDR3 nucleotide sequences encoding 2 million to 3 million unique CDR3 amino acid sequences were identified.

Overall study outcomes, separate from this receptor: Tracking of blood repertoire dynamics stopped at less than 5 weeks after treatment, with no follow-up past that point. Effects of radiation dose or scheduling on the TCR repertoire could not be addressed with the single-armed trial design. An increase in top tumor clonotypes in blood was observed from baseline to 2 weeks post-radiation, followed by contraction by 4 weeks, which was taken to suggest transient expansion of tumor-resident clones. No pretreatment tumor biopsies were available, so the baseline intratumoral presence of clonotypes could not be determined.

The CDR3 runs 11 amino acids, cysteine and phenylalanine included. The only DNA kept is the CDR3, 33 bases in frame from the first base. V drops 3 bases and J drops 8 bases, leaving 7 bases in between. CDR1 is given as SGHAT and CDR2 as FQNNGV, both from the germline V gene. TCR beta libraries were generated from genomic DNA with the immunoSEQ kit, following the manufacturer's recommendations. For library preparation, a first multiplex PCR was performed with proprietary primers, followed by a second PCR in which unique barcodes were added, and bead cleanups were performed after each round. Each sample batch included a kit-provided positive control reaction and a negative control reaction. The final libraries were assessed on an Agilent 4200 TapeStation D1000 ScreenTape, pooled by volume, and quantified by qPCR. Sequencing ran on an Illumina NextSeq500 with a MidOutput 150-cycle cartridge, using 156 Read1 and 15 Index1 cycles with kit custom primers. The pooled library was loaded at roughly 1 pM with around 22% PhiX control spiked in. As for the original processing: Vendor-processed data were analyzed in R, and a clonotype was defined as all T cells sharing the same CDR3 nucleotide sequence. For clone abundance analyses, frequencies were normalized to the 10,000 most abundant clones in each sample. Public T cell clones, averaging fewer than five per sample, were removed before analysis. A difference in abundance of at least 32-fold between compartments was used to define tumor-enriched and baseline blood-enriched clonotypes. A beta-binomial differential abundance model was used to identify clonotypes that were expanded or contracted between blood time points. Similarity between tumor and blood repertoires was quantified using the Baroni-Urbani and Buser coefficient, and groups were compared with two-tailed Wilcoxon tests in R. TCRdb re-hosts the immuneACCESS table, in-frame sequences only. Its copies lack some clones; in the studies checked, an unresolved V gene accounts for under half of them, and the cause for the rest is not known. That table supplies the V and J calls and clone size; D and trimming were determined from the DNA. The sample contains roughly 150,000 clones, 87% of them found a single time. The top ten hold under 15% of the sample.

Explained via the paper, the time point label denotes: blood 2 weeks post-SBRT. Explained via the paper, the treatment or condition label denotes: 15 Gy SBRT to primary tumor, nephrectomy 4 weeks later. To follow tumor-enriched clonotypes, serial peripheral blood was collected from radiation-treated patients at baseline and at 2 weeks and 4 weeks after SBRT. All patients had renal cell carcinoma with clear cell pathology. The QIAamp DNA Blood Mini Kit (Qiagen) was used to prepare genomic DNA for TCR sequencing. Only samples passing all quality control checks were included in the analyses. The specimen comprised blood, sampled from a patient whose treatment included radiotherapy and nephrectomy. Recombination linked TRBV11-2 to TRBJ1-2, with the D gene uncertain. This clonotype originated in a woman aged 45-65 years with renal cell carcinoma. The bases read TGTGCCAGCAGCTTTCGTGGGGGCTACACCTTC. This gives the protein CASSFRGGYTF.